This T cell receptor (beta chain) derives from a study of T cell changes during pregnancy in multiple sclerosis. Sequenced by immunoSEQ multiplex PCR; TCRdb stores in-frame clones only, minus some. The data contain 25,000 to 35,000 clones, about 91% of them singletons. V was cut by 5 bases and J by 5 bases, with 17 bases left in between. CDR3 length equals 15 residues. Germline V CDR1 and CDR2: SGHVS, FQNEAQ. The sample consisted of peripheral blood, taken in the first trimester of pregnancy. The V gene is TRBV7-8, the J gene TRBJ2-3, with D possibly matching TRBD2 (6 bases). The TCR originated in a female donor in good health, enrolled as a control in a pregnancy study. The CDR3, as DNA: TGTGCCAGCAGCCTCCGGGACTCTCGTGGAGATACGCAGTATTTT. Translated: CASSLRDSRGDTQYF.